Following are 22 T cell receptor beta chains from one sample sequenced in a study of radiation and T cells in renal cell carcinoma. Time point of the sample: blood 4 weeks post-SBRT, at nephrectomy. The treatment here: 15 Gy SBRT to primary tumor, nephrectomy 4 weeks later. Only in-frame clones appear in the TCRdb table, and some are missing; sequencing was by immunoSEQ multiplex PCR. The top ten clones hold about 11% of a sample with 150,000 to 200,000 clones, less than 90% of them seen once. The specimen was blood, collected from a patient whose treatment included radiotherapy and nephrectomy. The receptors originated from a woman between 50 and 59 years old with renal cell carcinoma.

The chain uses TRBV10-3 and TRBJ1-5; 11 bases match TRBD1. Germline V gives CDR1 ENHRY, CDR2 SYGVKD. The ends lost 0 bases at V and 1 base at J; junction bases unmatched: 2. The CDR3 loop spans 17 amino acids. CDR3 sequence (DNA): TGTGCCATCAGTGAGTCGGGGACAGGGGGAAGCAATCAGCCCCAGCATTTT. Its protein product is CAISESGTGGSNQPQHF.

This chain uses TRBV19 with TRBJ1-1; D is possibly TRBD1 (5 bases). Trimming stripped 2 bases from V and 1 base from J, with 11 bases between. CDR3 length: 15 amino acids. Germline values: CDR1 LNHDA, CDR2 SQIVND (reference sequence). The CDR3 loop is CASSIFGTANTEAFF. CDR3 sequence (DNA): TGTGCCAGTAGTATATTTGGGACCGCGAACACTGAAGCTTTCTTT.

The chain combines TRBV9 with TRBJ1-1; 9 nucleotides match TRBD1. J was trimmed by 4 bases and V by 3 bases; bases with no gene match: 7. CDR1 is SGDLS and CDR2 is YYNGEE in the germline V gene. The length of the CDR3 is 15 residues. CDR3 loop: CASSERTGAATEAFF. In DNA form, the CDR3 reads TGTGCCAGCAGCGAAAGGACAGGGGCGGCCACTGAAGCTTTCTTT.

This clone was counted only a few times. The V gene is TRBV29-1, the J gene TRBJ1-2; unclear D gene. There are 15 residues in the CDR3. V shed 0 bases and J shed 0 bases, with 11 bases lying between them. From germline, CDR1 is SQVTM and CDR2 ANQGSEA. The CDR3 sequence: CSVEDQVRANYGYTF. CDR3 nucleotides: TGCAGCGTTGAAGATCAGGTCAGAGCTAACTATGGCTACACCTTC.

The chain carries TRBV20-1 and TRBJ1-1; D gene uncertain. The V end lost 7 bases, the J end lost 1 base, and 7 bases lay between the germline ends. Germline-derived CDR1 and CDR2 are DFQATT and SNEGSKA (reference sequence). The CDR3 is 11 amino acids. For the CDR3, the DNA is TGCAGTGGGCTCGGGAACACTGAAGCTTTCTTT. Its protein is CSGLGNTEAFF.

The V gene is TRBV5-6, the J gene TRBJ2-5, with D possibly TRBD1 on 5 matching bases. The CDR3 contains 14 residues. CDR1 and CDR2 (germline): SGHDT, YYEEEE. With 4 bases removed from V and 4 bases from J, the gap between germline ends came to 14 bases. CDR3 in DNA: TGTGCCAGCAGCCTGTTTGCAGGGCTAGAGACCCAGTACTTC. It encodes CASSLFAGLETQYF.

The chain joins TRBV19 to TRBJ1-6, with a possible D match to TRBD1 (6 bases). V lost 6 bases and J lost 10, with 16 bases in between. This CDR3 has 14 residues. Germline V lookup: CDR1 LNHDA, CDR2 SQIVND (reference sequence). DNA for the CDR3: TGTGCCAGTAGCCCCGGGACAATATTGTCACCCCTCCACTTT. Its translation: CASSPGTILSPLHF. The variable domain in full, with the rest retrieved from reference TRBV19 and TRBJ1-6, is DGGITQSPKYLFRKEGQNVTLSCEQNLNHDAMYWYRQDPGQGLRLIYYSQIVNDFQKGDIAEGYSVSREKKESFPLTVTSAQKNPTAFYLCASSPGTILSPLHFGNGTRLTVT.

DNA of the CDR3: TGCGCCAGCAGCCAAATACTTAGGGAAAAACTGTTTTTT. Encoded protein: CASSQILREKLFF. The chain uses TRBV4-1 and TRBJ1-4, with D uncertain. V dropped 2 bases and J dropped 8 bases, with 9 bases sitting between them. There are 13 residues in the CDR3. Germline values: CDR1 MGHRA, CDR2 YSYEKL.

This chain links TRBV14 with TRBJ2-7, with D perhaps TRBD1 (7 bases). The CDR3 runs to 13 residues. The ends were cut back, 4 bases at V and 2 bases at J, with 9 bases in the middle. CDR1 is SGHDN and CDR2 is FVKESK in the germline V gene. Here the CDR3 DNA reads TGTGCCAGCAGCCGCAGGGGGGCCTACGAGCAGTACTTC. The encoded protein is CASSRRGAYEQYF.

This clone was seen just once. This CDR3 is also generated by other DNA sequences in the sample. The chain has TRBV6-1 and TRBJ1-1, with D possibly TRBD1 on 5 matching bases. CDR3 size: 13 residues. CDR1 is MNHNS and CDR2 is SASEGT in the germline V gene. Trimming left V 2 bases short and J 3 bases short, with 7 bases between. CDR3 coding DNA: TGTGCCAGCAGTGAACGGGGGGACACTGAAGCTTTCTTT. Translated: CASSERGDTEAFF.

The V and J genes are TRBV5-6 and TRBJ2-5, with D uncertain. This CDR3 comprises 12 residues. CDR1 and CDR2 from the germline V gene are SGHDT and YYEEEE. V lost 4 bases, J lost 7 bases, and 11 bases lay in between. In DNA form, the CDR3 reads TGTGCCAGCAGCCTTCAAGTAGGGACCCAGTACTTC. It specifies CASSLQVGTQYF.

V usage is TRBV6-4 and J usage is TRBJ1-2, with D tentatively TRBD1 (5 bases). V dropped 1 base and J dropped 0 bases, with 9 bases sitting between them. This CDR3 has 15 amino acids. In germline, CDR1 is MRHNA, CDR2 SNTAGT. Here the CDR3 DNA reads TGTGCCAGCAGTGACTTCGTGGGGGCTAACTATGGCTACACCTTC. Its protein product is CASSDFVGANYGYTF.

Details on this clone: At one end the junction does not follow the germline gene, possibly because of a read error. The identical CDR3 is also encoded by other nucleotide sequences in the sample. The chain joins TRBV7-2 to TRBJ2-7; no definite D call. The CDR3 covers 13 residues. Germline values: CDR1 SGHTA, CDR2 FQGNSA. CDR3 sequence (DNA): TGCGCCAGCAGCTTCGCAGAAGCTGGTGAGCAGTACTTC. Its protein is CASSFAEAGEQYF.

V and J are TRBV7-2 and TRBJ2-5; 9 bases line up with TRBD1. The CDR3 covers 14 residues. The junction had 5 bases not matched to a gene; V was cut back by 4 bases and J by 5 bases. Germline V gene lookup returns CDR1 SGHTA and CDR2 FQGNSA. CDR3 region: CASSWDRAGETQYF. The CDR3 DNA follows: TGTGCCAGCAGCTGGGACAGGGCCGGTGAGACCCAGTACTTC.

This chain connects TRBV9 to TRBJ2-3, with D perhaps given as TRBD1 or TRBD2 (7 bases each). V was clipped by 3 bases and J by 0 bases, with 11 bases between them. The germline gives CDR1 SGDLS, CDR2 YYNGEE. The CDR3 is 15 amino acids. CDR3: CASSAGGDSTDTQYF. CDR3 nucleotide sequence: TGTGCCAGCAGCGCAGGGGGGGACAGCACAGATACGCAGTATTTT.

The chain has TRBV5-1 and TRBJ2-1; 8 bases map to TRBD2. CDR1 is SGHRS, CDR2 YFSETQ, per germline. CDR3 length: 17 amino acids. V was pared by 0 bases and J by 2 bases, with 7 bases of the junction left unmatched. The CDR3 DNA sequence: TGCGCCAGCAGCTTGGCGGGAGGGCCCCAAACCTACAATGAGCAGTTCTTC. Translating gives CASSLAGGPQTYNEQFF.

The chain joins TRBV6-6 to TRBJ1-2, with D tentatively TRBD1 (5 bases). V was trimmed by 10 bases and J by 7 bases, leaving 25 bases between them. The CDR3 sequence is 15 residues long. CDR1 is MNHNY, CDR2 SVGAGI, per germline (reference sequence). CDR3 bases: TGTGCCACTGAGACGGCGGGGGGGACTCCATCTGGCTACACCTTC. Protein sequence: CATETAGGTPSGYTF.

The chain employs TRBV5-1 and TRBJ2-1; perhaps TRBD1 as D (5 bases). The CDR3 loop spans 14 amino acids. V lost 4 bases to trimming and J lost 6 bases, with 14 bases between them. Per the germline V gene, CDR1 is SGHRS and CDR2 is YFSETQ. The CDR3 reads CASSGQGRGNEQFF. The CDR3, as DNA: TGCGCCAGCAGCGGGCAGGGTCGAGGCAATGAGCAGTTCTTC.

This chain uses TRBV7-9 with TRBJ1-1, with 7 nucleotides matching TRBD1. Trimming at V came to 3 bases and at J to 7 bases, leaving 5 bases not matched to a gene. The CDR3 is made up of 13 amino acids. Germline CDR1 and CDR2: SEHNR and FQNEAQ (reference sequence). This chain's CDR3 is CASSFRGFIEAFF. As DNA, the CDR3 is TGTGCCAGCAGCTTCAGGGGGTTCATTGAAGCTTTCTTT.

The sample holds one count of this clone. This chain joins TRBV5-1 and TRBJ2-5, with D possibly TRBD2 on 5 matching bases. CDR3 length: 14 residues. From germline, CDR1 is SGHRS and CDR2 YFSETQ. V gave up 0 bases and J gave up 5 bases, with 11 bases separating them. Here the CDR3 reads CASSLDGNQETQYF. For the CDR3, the DNA is TGCGCCAGCAGCTTGGACGGGAATCAGGAGACCCAGTACTTC. Complete variable domain (other parts from reference TRBV5-1 and TRBJ2-5): KAGVTQTPRYLIKTRGQQVTLSCSPISGHRSVSWYQQTPGQGLQFLFEYFSETQRNKGNFPGRFSGRQFSNSRSEMNVSTLELGDSALYLCASSLDGNQETQYFGPGTRLLVL.

The chain joins TRBV30 to TRBJ2-3; D is unclear. The CDR3 length is 13 residues. Germline CDR1 GTSNPN, CDR2 SVGIG (reference sequence). With 0 bases removed from V and 2 bases from J, the gap between germline ends came to 6 bases. The CDR3 reads CAWSVVATDTQYF. CDR3 DNA: TGTGCCTGGAGTGTAGTGGCCACAGATACGCAGTATTTT.

The rearrangement joins TRBV2 to TRBJ2-3; 9 positions agree with TRBD2. In germline, CDR1 is SNHLY, CDR2 FYNNEI. The CDR3 has 15 amino acids. V lost 4 bases to trimming and J lost 3 bases; unmatched junction nucleotides: 5. The CDR3 DNA is TGTGCCAGCAGTGTGATTAGCGGGGGAACAGATACGCAGTATTTT. Translating gives CASSVISGGTDTQYF. Full variable domain (missing parts from reference TRBV2 and TRBJ2-3): EPEVTQTPSHQVTQMGQEVILRCVPISNHLYFYWYRQILGQKVEFLVSFYNNEISEKSEIFDDQFSVERPDGSNFTLKIRSTKLEDSAMYFCASSVISGGTDTQYFGPGTRLTVL.